This T cell receptor (beta chain) was documented in a study of Graves' ophthalmopathy and Graves' hyperthyroidism. About this clonotype itself: Mismatch with germline at one junction end may stem from a read error.

The germline CDR1 and CDR2 sequences are KGHSH and LQKENI. This CDR3 contains 13 residues. The study amplified TCR beta CDR3 regions using RNA transcripts. The library came from an HTBI-primed first-round RT-PCR and a second-round multiplex PCR. TCRdb re-derived calls from the multiplex PCR reads in MiXCR, one entry per CDR3 protein. The table lists a few hundred thousand distinct CDR3 sequences, roughly a sixth of them singletons, with around 2.4% in the top ten. The source of this sequence is an adult woman with stable Graves' hyperthyroidism. Sequenced input: peripheral blood. V gene TRBV18 combines with J gene TRBJ2-4; the D is unclear. CDR3 residues: CASSTLSKNMQYF. In DNA, the CDR3 is TGTGCCAGCTCAACCCTATCCAAAAACATGCAGTACTTC. Full variable domain (remainder filled in from reference TRBV18 and TRBJ2-4): NAGVMQNPRHLVRRRGQEARLRCSPMKGHSHVYWYRQLPEEGLKFMVYLQKENIIDESGMPKERFSAEFPKEGPSILRIQQVVRGDSAAYFCASSTLSKNMQYFGAGTRLSVL.